This T cell receptor (beta chain) derives from a study of shared clonotypes between healthy human individuals. The overall study: Donors were two women and a few men aged 18 to 49. Each donor's CD4 naive and CD4 memory cells filled three plates apiece, CD8 naive two, and CD8 memory one.

The assay ran at deep level. The assay was immunoSEQ multiplex PCR, and TCRdb's table has in-frame clones only and misses some. The top ten clones hold about 0.36% of a sample with 2 million to 2.5 million clones, just under 95% of them seen once. With regard to this clone: Its cognate antigen is unknown.

Germline V gene sequence: CDR1 KGHSH, CDR2 LQKENI. The CDR3 is made up of 16 amino acids. The trim removed 3 bases at V and 1 base at J, leaving 5 bases unmatched. General study findings and limits: Rarefaction showed sorted-subset sequencing was incomplete despite large depth.

The material sequenced was naive CD4+ T cells from PBMCs. Subset described: CD45RA+ positively selected. This chain joins TRBV18 and TRBJ2-3; 9 bases are a match to TRBD2. The clonotype originates from a man between 18 and 29 years old in good health. Some clones in this sample may be carry-over from other donors' samples. Written as DNA, the CDR3 is TGTGCCAGCTCACCTTTAGCGGGAGCGCGCACAGATACGCAGTATTTT. Amino acids: CASSPLAGARTDTQYF.